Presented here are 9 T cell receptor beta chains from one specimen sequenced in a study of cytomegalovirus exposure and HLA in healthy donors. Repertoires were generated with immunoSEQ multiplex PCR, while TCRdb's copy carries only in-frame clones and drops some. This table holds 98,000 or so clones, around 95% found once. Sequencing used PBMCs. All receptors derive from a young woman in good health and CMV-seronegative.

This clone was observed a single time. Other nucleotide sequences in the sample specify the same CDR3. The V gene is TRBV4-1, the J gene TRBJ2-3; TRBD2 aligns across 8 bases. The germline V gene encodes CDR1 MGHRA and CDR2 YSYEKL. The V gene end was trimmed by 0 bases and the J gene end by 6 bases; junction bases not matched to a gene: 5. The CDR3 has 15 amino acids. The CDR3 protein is CASSQDAGGGDTQYF. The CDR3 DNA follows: TGCGCCAGCAGCCAAGACGCGGGGGGTGGGGATACGCAGTATTTT.

CDR3 region: CASSFYTTGTYGYTF. The CDR3 DNA follows: TGTGCCAGCAGTTTCTATACGACAGGGACCTATGGCTACACCTTC. The chain links TRBV6-5 to TRBJ1-2, with TRBD1 matching 7 bases. V shed 4 bases, J shed 4 bases, and the junction held 9 bases outside the gene matches. Germline CDR1 is MNHEY and CDR2 is SVGAGI. This CDR3 comprises 15 residues.

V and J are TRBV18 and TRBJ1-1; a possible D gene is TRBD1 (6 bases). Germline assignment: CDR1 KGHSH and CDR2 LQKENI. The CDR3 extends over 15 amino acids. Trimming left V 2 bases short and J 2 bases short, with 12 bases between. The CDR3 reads CASSPARGGNTEAFF. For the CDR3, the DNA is TGTGCCAGCTCACCAGCCAGAGGGGGAAACACTGAAGCTTTCTTT.

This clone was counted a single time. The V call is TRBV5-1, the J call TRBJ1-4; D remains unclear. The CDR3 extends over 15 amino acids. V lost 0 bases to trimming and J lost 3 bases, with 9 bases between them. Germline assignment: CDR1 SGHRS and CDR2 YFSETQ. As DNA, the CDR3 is TGCGCCAGCAGCTTGGTCGGGGTTTCTAATGAAAAACTGTTTTTT. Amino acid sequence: CASSLVGVSNEKLFF.

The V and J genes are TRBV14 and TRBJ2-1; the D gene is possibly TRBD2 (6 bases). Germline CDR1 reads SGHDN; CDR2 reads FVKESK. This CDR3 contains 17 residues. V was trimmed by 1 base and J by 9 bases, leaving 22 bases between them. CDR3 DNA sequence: TGTGCCAGCAGCCAAGCGGGACCAAGGGAGGATTCGATTGAGCAGTTCTTC. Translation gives CASSQAGPREDSIEQFF. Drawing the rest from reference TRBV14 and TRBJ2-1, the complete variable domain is EAGVTQFPSHSVIEKGQTVTLRCDPISGHDNLYWYRRVMGKEIKFLLHFVKESKQDESGMPNNRFLAERTGGTYSTLKVQPAELEDSGVYFCASSQAGPREDSIEQFFGPGTRLTVL.

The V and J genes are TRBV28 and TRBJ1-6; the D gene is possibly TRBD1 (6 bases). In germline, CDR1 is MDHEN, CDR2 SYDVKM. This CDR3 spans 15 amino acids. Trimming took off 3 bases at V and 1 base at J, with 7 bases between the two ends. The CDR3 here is CASSFRGSYNSPLHF. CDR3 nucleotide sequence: TGTGCCAGCAGTTTCAGGGGTTCCTATAATTCACCCCTCCACTTT.

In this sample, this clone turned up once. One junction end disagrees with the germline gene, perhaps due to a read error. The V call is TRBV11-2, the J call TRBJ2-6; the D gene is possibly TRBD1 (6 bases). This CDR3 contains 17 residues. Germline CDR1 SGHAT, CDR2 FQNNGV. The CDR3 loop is CATQGTNRDLMATVLTF. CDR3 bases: TGTGCCACCCAGGGCACCAACAGGGACCTCATGGCCACCGTCCTGACTTTC.

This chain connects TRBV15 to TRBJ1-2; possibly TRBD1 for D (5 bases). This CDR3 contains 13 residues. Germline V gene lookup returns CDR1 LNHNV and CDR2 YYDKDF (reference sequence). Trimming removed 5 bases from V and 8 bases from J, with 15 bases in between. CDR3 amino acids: CATSEWGVRGYTF. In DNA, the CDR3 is TGTGCCACCAGCGAGTGGGGGGTACGCGGCTACACCTTC.

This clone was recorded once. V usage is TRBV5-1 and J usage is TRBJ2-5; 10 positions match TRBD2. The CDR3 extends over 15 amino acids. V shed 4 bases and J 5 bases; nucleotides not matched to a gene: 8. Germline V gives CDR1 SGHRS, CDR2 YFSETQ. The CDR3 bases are TGCGCCAGCAGCATAAGCGGGGGGGCAAGTGAGACCCAGTACTTC. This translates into CASSISGGASETQYF. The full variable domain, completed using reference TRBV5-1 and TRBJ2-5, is KAGVTQTPRYLIKTRGQQVTLSCSPISGHRSVSWYQQTPGQGLQFLFEYFSETQRNKGNFPGRFSGRQFSNSRSEMNVSTLELGDSALYLCASSISGGASETQYFGPGTRLLVL.